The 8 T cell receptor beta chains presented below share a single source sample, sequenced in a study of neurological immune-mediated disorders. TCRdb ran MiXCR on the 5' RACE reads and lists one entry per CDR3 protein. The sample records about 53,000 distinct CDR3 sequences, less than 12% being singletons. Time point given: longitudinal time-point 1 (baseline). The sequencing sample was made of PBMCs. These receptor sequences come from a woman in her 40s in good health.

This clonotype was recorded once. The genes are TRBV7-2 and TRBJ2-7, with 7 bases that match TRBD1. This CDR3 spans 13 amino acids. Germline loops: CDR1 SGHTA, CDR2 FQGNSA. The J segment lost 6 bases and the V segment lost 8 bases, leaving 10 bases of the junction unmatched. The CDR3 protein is CASRGGDSSEQYF. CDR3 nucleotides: TGTGCCAGCCGAGGGGGCGATTCTTCCGAGCAGTACTTC.

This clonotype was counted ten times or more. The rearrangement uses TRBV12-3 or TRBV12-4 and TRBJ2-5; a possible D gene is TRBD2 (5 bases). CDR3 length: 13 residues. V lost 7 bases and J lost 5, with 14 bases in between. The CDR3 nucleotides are TGTGCCAGCATGCGGAGGAGAGGGGAGACCCAGTACTTC. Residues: CASMRRRGETQYF.

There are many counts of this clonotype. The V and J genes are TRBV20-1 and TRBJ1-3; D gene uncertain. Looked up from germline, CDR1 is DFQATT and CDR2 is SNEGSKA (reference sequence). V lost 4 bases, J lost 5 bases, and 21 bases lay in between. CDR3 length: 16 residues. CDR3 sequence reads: CSATASPRTGRNTIYF. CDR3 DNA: TGCAGTGCTACCGCCTCCCCCAGGACGGGTCGAAACACCATATATTTT.

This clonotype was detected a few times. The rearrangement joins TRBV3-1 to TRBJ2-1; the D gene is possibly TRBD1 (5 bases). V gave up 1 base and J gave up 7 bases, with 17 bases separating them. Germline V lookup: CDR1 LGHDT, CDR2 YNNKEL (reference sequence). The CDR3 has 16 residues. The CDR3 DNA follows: TGTGCCAGCAGCCAAGCCCTGCGGCAGGGTGGAAATGAGCAGTTCTTC. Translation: CASSQALRQGGNEQFF.

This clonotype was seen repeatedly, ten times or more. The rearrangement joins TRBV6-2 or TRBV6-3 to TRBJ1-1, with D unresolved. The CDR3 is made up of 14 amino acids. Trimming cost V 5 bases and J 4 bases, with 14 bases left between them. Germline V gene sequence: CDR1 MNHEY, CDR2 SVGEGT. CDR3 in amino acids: CASSPTRRGTEAFF. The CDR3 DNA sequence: TGTGCCAGCAGTCCGACCCGTCGGGGCACTGAAGCTTTCTTT.

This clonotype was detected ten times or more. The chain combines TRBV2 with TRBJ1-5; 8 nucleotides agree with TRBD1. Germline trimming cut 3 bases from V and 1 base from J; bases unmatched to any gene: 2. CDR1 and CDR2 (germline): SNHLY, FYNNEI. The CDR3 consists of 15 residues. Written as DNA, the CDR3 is TGTGCCAGCAGTGAGTACAGGGGGAGCAATCAGCCCCAGCATTTT. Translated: CASSEYRGSNQPQHF.

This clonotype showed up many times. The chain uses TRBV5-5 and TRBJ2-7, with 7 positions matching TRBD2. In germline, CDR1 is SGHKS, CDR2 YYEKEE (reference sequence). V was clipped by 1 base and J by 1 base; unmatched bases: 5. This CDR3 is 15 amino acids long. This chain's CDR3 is CASSLRSGESYEQYF. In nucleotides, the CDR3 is TGTGCCAGCAGCTTGAGAAGCGGGGAGTCCTACGAGCAGTACTTC.

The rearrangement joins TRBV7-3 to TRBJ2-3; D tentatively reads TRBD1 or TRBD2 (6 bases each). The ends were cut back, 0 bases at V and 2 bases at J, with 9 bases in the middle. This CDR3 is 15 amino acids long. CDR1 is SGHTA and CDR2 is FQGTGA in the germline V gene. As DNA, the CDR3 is TGTGCCAGCAGCTTAACGGGGGGCTTCACAGATACGCAGTATTTT. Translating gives CASSLTGGFTDTQYF.